The clone carrying this T cell receptor (beta chain) came up a few times. Its antigen is currently unknown. The repertoire was sequenced with immunoSEQ multiplex PCR; TCRdb's copy has only in-frame clones and lacks some. This sample yields 16,000 or so clones, of which around 77% are seen a single time; around 9.1% belongs to the top ten. The source of the sample is a study of CD4 T cells in relation to SARS-CoV-2 and coronaviruses. The overall study: Controls used an HIV-1 Nef peptide pool or no peptide.

Study-wide findings and caveats: In approximately 71% of donors, memory CD4+ clonotypes crossrecognized SARS-CoV-2 and at least one common cold coronavirus spike. The cross-reactivity analysis covered only spike protein, not other viral proteins.

Before the COVID-19 pandemic, during about 2010-2018, CD4+ T cells were taken from unexposed donors. Isolation of CD4+ T cells took place after roughly nine days in culture. As cell numbers allowed, unexposed-donor CD4+ T cells faced SARS-CoV-2 S/N and four cold-coronavirus spikes. The clonotype originates from a human donor in good health. What was sequenced was CD4+ T cells from PBMCs, cultured in vitro.

The CDR3 loop reads CASSVDGYNEQFF. The CDR3 DNA reads as TGTGCCAGCAGCGTAGACGGGTACAATGAGCAGTTCTTC. This chain links TRBV9 with TRBJ2-1; D unresolved. Germline CDR1 SGDLS, CDR2 YYNGEE. The CDR3 covers 13 residues. V was trimmed by 0 bases and J by 4 bases, leaving 5 bases between them.